The 14 T cell receptor beta chains listed next were all sequenced from one sample in a study of T cell responses to AZD1222 COVID-19 vaccine. Sequencing used immunoSEQ multiplex PCR; TCRdb keeps in-frame clones, though not all of them. The sample holds tens of thousands of clones, approximately 88% seen once. The sequences come from peripheral blood, collected 28 days after the second AZD1222 dose. All receptors come from an adult who received the AZD1222 COVID-19 vaccine.

CDR3 residues: CASSFSTNAEAFF. Written as DNA, the CDR3 is TGTGCCAGCAGCTTCAGCACAAATGCCGAAGCTTTCTTT. This chain uses TRBV7-3 with TRBJ1-1; D is uncertain. Germline CDR1 and CDR2: SGHTA and FQGTGA. V dropped 3 bases and J dropped 8 bases, with 13 bases sitting between them. This CDR3 contains 13 residues.

The chain is built from TRBV20-1 and TRBJ2-3, with D maybe TRBD1 (5 bases). The V and J ends lost 5 bases and 6 bases respectively, with 9 bases between them. This CDR3 has 11 residues. CDR1 DFQATT and CDR2 SNEGSKA come from the germline V gene (reference sequence). The CDR3 region is CSAPKGDTQYF. For the CDR3, the DNA is TGCAGTGCTCCCAAGGGGGATACGCAGTATTTT.

The chain links TRBV7-9 to TRBJ2-7, with D possibly being TRBD1 (5 bases). The CDR3 sequence is 14 residues long. Germline values: CDR1 SEHNR, CDR2 FQNEAQ (reference sequence). The V end was cut by 0 bases, the J end by 5 bases, with 11 bases between. CDR3: CASSLASGKNEQYF. For the CDR3, the DNA is TGTGCCAGCAGCTTAGCTTCAGGGAAGAACGAGCAGTACTTC.

This chain uses TRBV4-3 with TRBJ1-2; TRBD1 might be the D (5 bases). The germline V gene has CDR1 LGHNA and CDR2 YSLEER. The length of the CDR3 is 15 residues. With 4 bases removed from V and 0 bases from J, the gap between germline ends came to 12 bases. CDR3 nucleotides: TGCGCCAGCAGCCGCCAGACAGCTCCTAACTATGGCTACACCTTC. Amino acid sequence: CASSRQTAPNYGYTF.

This sequence joins TRBV7-2 and TRBJ1-4; D might be TRBD1 (5 bases). The CDR3 loop spans 13 amino acids. V was pared by 1 base and J by 13 bases, with 13 bases between. Germline CDR1 SGHTA, CDR2 FQGNSA. The CDR3 reads CASSLGGERPLFF. The CDR3 DNA is TGTGCCAGCAGCTTAGGGGGGGAGCGGCCACTGTTTTTT.

This chain links TRBV7-8 with TRBJ1-6, with D maybe TRBD1 (6 bases). The CDR3 covers 14 residues. Germline-derived CDR1 and CDR2 are SGHVS and FQNEAQ. The V and J ends lost 7 bases and 9 bases respectively, with 16 bases between them. Here the CDR3 reads CASMRTDVSSPLHF. In nucleotides, the CDR3 is TGTGCCAGCATGCGGACAGATGTTAGTTCACCCCTCCACTTT. The complete variable domain, with remaining parts taken from reference TRBV7-8 and TRBJ1-6, reads GAGVSQSPRYKVAKRGQDVALRCDPISGHVSLFWYQQALGQGPEFLTYFQNEAQLDKSGLPSDRFFAERPEGSVSTLKIQRTQQEDSAVYLCASMRTDVSSPLHFGNGTRLTVT.

This chain connects TRBV3-1 (or the pseudogene TRBV3-2) to TRBJ2-7; 11 bases are a match to TRBD1. The length of the CDR3 is 15 residues. Losses at the gene ends were 4 bases for V and 4 bases for J; bases not matched to a gene: 6. In germline, CDR1 is LGHDT, CDR2 YNNKEL (reference sequence). The CDR3 DNA sequence: TGTGCCAGCAGCCGAAGCGGGACAGGGGGTTACGAGCAGTACTTC. Its protein product is CASSRSGTGGYEQYF.

The chain joins TRBV30 to TRBJ1-4, with D possibly matching TRBD1 (6 bases). Germline V gene sequence: CDR1 GTSNPN, CDR2 SVGIG (reference sequence). CDR3 length: 17 amino acids. Trimming removed 1 base from V and 2 bases from J, with 17 bases in between. In DNA form, the CDR3 reads TGTGCCTGGAGTGGACTGCCCCGGGGGGGCACTAATGAAAAACTGTTTTTT. It is translated as CAWSGLPRGGTNEKLFF.

The genes are TRBV11-2 and TRBJ1-2, with 7 bases that match TRBD1. With V trimmed by 5 bases and J by 2 bases, 2 bases remained unmatched. The CDR3 runs 13 residues. Germline V lookup: CDR1 SGHAT, CDR2 FQNNGV. The CDR3: CASSRGGNYGYTF. In nucleotides, the CDR3 is TGTGCCAGCAGCCGAGGGGGCAACTATGGCTACACCTTC.

V and J are TRBV5-1 and TRBJ2-7; the match to TRBD1 covers 11 bases. The CDR3 covers 16 residues. Germline CDR1 SGHRS, CDR2 YFSETQ. The junction had 13 bases not matched to a gene; V was cut back by 4 bases and J by 7 bases. The CDR3 nucleotides read TGCGCCAGCAGCCCGCCGGGACAGGGGGAGACAGGGGAGCAGTACTTC. It yields the protein CASSPPGQGETGEQYF.

The V call is TRBV6-5, the J call TRBJ2-7; 11 nucleotides align to TRBD1. V lost 5 bases, J lost 4 bases, and 7 bases stayed unmatched. Germline values: CDR1 MNHEY, CDR2 SVGAGI. The CDR3 consists of 15 residues. CDR3 DNA: TGTGCCAGCAGTCCGGGGACAGGGGGATTTTACGAGCAGTACTTC. Its translation is CASSPGTGGFYEQYF.

V is TRBV24-1 and J is TRBJ1-2; tentatively, D is TRBD1 (6 bases). CDR3 length equals 17 residues. V was shortened by 4 bases and J by 1 base, with 18 bases between the two germline ends. In germline, CDR1 is KGHDR, CDR2 SFDVKD. CDR3 DNA: TGTGCCACCAGTGAATCAGGAGGGGGGGGAAGTAACTATGGCTACACCTTC. It codes for CATSESGGGGSNYGYTF.

This rearrangement joins TRBV28 to TRBJ1-1; 8 bases are a match to TRBD1. The V gene's germline CDR1 is MDHEN and CDR2 SYDVKM. With V trimmed by 6 bases and J by 1 base, 7 bases remained unmatched. This CDR3 has 15 amino acids. CDR3 amino acids: CASRLTDRANTEAFF. The CDR3 DNA sequence: TGTGCCAGCAGACTAACGGACAGGGCGAACACTGAAGCTTTCTTT.

The chain links TRBV7-2 to TRBJ1-2; TRBD1 might be the D (6 bases). The V and J ends lost 2 bases and 6 bases respectively, with 13 bases between them. The germline V gene encodes CDR1 SGHTA and CDR2 FQGNSA. This CDR3 comprises 14 residues. The chain's CDR3 is CASSLPGVKDGYTF. The CDR3 DNA reads TGTGCCAGCAGCTTACCAGGGGTGAAGGATGGCTACACCTTC.